This note documents a single T cell receptor (beta chain) sequence. Its antigen is still unknown. The data derive from a study of T-cell memory formation after mild COVID-19. Study outcomes and limitations: Mostly located in CM and EM were contracting CD4+ clones, with contracting CD8+ clones located in EMRA. A second wave expanding day 15 to 37 was CD4+-biased; contracting clones were balanced.

From the 5' RACE reads, TCRdb called clonotypes with MiXCR, one entry per CDR3 protein. This table has approximately 230,000 distinct CDR3 sequences, around 15% appearing once. The germline gives CDR1 ENHRY, CDR2 SYGVKD. CDR3 length equals 13 residues. The trim removed 8 bases at V and 6 bases at J, leaving 6 bases unmatched. This receptor was identified in a man between 18 and 29 years old who had mild COVID-19 (a few samples of this study predate the infection). Cell type and time point are not known. The V and J genes are TRBV10-3 and TRBJ1-5; 8 bases match TRBD1. Sequencing was performed on PBMCs or a T cell subset sorted from them (not recorded which). CDR3 amino acids: CAISQGAGQPQHF. CDR3 in DNA: TGTGCCATCTCCCAGGGGGCGGGTCAGCCCCAGCATTTT.